By share, the clone carrying this T cell receptor (beta chain) ranks as medium-sized (0.01 to 0.1%). Its specificity is not known. CD45RA-CD27- cells were effector memory; CD45RA+CD27- cells were EMRA. This record belongs to a study of naive and memory T cell subsets. An equimolar mix of two oligonucleotides served as the beta constant-region primer for TRBC1 and TRBC2. TCRdb re-called the UMI-ligation and nested PCR reads with MiXCR, one entry per CDR3 protein. The sample comprises tens of thousands of distinct CDR3 sequences, about 14% of which are singletons, and 22% rests with the top ten. General study findings and limits: Between naive and memory subsets, TCR abundance power law exponents differed. Over 90% of naive TCR sequences appeared only once, unlike memory subsets.

The germline V and J ends were trimmed by 2 bases and 3 bases, with 7 bases remaining between them. Germline V gene sequence: CDR1 KGHSH, CDR2 LQKENI. CDR3 length: 13 amino acids. Sequences were obtained from effector memory CD4+ T cells from blood. Subset in this sample: effector memory, CD45RA- CD27-. This sequence was found in a human donor in good health. The V call is TRBV18, the J call TRBJ2-5; the D call may be TRBD1 or TRBD2 (5 bases each). The DNA for the CDR3 is TGTGCCAGCTCACCAGGGACCAAAGAGACCCAGTACTTC. It specifies CASSPGTKETQYF.